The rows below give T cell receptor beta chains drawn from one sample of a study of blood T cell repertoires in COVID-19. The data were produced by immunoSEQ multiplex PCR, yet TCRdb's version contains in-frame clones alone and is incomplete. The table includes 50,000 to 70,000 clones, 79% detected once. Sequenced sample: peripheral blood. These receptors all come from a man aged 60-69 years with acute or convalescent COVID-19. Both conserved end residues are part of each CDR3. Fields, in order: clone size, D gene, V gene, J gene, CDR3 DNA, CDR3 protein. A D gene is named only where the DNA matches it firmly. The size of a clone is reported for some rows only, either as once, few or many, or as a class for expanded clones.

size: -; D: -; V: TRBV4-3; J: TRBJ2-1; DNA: TGCGCCAGCAGCCAAGACTGGAGGACGGGAGAGCAGTTCTTC; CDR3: CASSQDWRTGEQFF
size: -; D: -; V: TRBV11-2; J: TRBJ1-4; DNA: TGTGCCAGCACCCTGACAGGAGTGGGTGAAAAACTGTTTTTT; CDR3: CASTLTGVGEKLFF
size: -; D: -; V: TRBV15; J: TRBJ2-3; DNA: TGTGCCACCAATGATCCTAGCTTCAGCACGCAGTATTTT; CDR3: CATNDPSFSTQYF
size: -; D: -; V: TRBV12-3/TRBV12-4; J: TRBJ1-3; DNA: TGTGCCAGCAGTTTTGCCGAGAACACCATATATTTT; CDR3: CASSFAENTIYF
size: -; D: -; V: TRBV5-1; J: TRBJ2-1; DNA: TGCGCCAGCAGCTTGGTCCGCGAAACCCAGGACAATGAGCAGTTCTTC; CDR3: CASSLVRETQDNEQFF
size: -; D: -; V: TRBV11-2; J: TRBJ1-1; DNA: TGTGCCAGCAGCTTAGCCGGACAGTGGAACACTGAAGCTTTCTTT; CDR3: CASSLAGQWNTEAFF
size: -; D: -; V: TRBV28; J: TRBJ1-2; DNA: TGTGCCAGCAGTTTTGGCGACAGGCCGGAGTATGGCTACACCTTC; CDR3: CASSFGDRPEYGYTF
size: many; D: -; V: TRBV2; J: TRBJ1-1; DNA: TGTGCCAGCACTAGATCTATGAACACTGAAGCTTTCTTT; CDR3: CASTRSMNTEAFF
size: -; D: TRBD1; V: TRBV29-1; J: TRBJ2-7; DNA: TGCAGCGTTGAGGACAGGTACAACTACGAGCAGTACTTC; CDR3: CSVEDRYNYEQYF
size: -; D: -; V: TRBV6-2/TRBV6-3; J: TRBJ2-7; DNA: TGTGCCAGCAGCGAACGGAGCGAGCAGTACTTC; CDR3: CASSERSEQYF
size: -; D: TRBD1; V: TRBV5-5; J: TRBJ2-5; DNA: TGTGCCAGCAGCAGTCGGACAGGGGAAGAGACCCAGTACTTC; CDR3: CASSSRTGEETQYF
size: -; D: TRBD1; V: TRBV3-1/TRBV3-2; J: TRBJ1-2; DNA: TGTGCCAGCAGCCAGAACCGGGACAGGTCCCACTATGGCTACACCTTC; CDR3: CASSQNRDRSHYGYTF
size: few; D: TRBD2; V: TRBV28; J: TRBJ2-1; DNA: TGTGCCAGCAGTGCCAATAGCGGGACCTACAATGAGCAGTTCTTC; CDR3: CASSANSGTYNEQFF
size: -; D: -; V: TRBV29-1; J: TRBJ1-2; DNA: TGCAGCGTTGAAGATTCCCTTAGATACGATGGCTACACCTTC; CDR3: CSVEDSLRYDGYTF
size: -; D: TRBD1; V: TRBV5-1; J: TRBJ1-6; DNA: TGCGCCAGCAGCCCGGCGGGACAGAGTAATTCACCCCTCCACTTT; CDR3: CASSPAGQSNSPLHF
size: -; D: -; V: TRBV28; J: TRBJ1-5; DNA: TGTGCCAGCGGGTCCATGGGAGAGTATAGCAATCAGCCCCAGCATTTT; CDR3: CASGSMGEYSNQPQHF
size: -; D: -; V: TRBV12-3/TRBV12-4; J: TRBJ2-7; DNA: TGTGCCAGCGTGGGGCGGAGCTCCTACGAGCAGTACTTC; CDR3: CASVGRSSYEQYF
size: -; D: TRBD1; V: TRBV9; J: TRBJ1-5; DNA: TGTGCCAGCAGCCCCACCGGGACAGGGGTCAATCAGCCCCAGCATTTT; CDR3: CASSPTGTGVNQPQHF
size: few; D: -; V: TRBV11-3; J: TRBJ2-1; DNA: TGTGCCAGCAGCTACCGAGCGGGCAATGAGCAGTTCTTC; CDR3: CASSYRAGNEQFF
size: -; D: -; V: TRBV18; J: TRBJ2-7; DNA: TGTGCCAGCTCACCACTCTCTTCGGGGAGGCCCTACGAGCAGTACTTC; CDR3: CASSPLSSGRPYEQYF
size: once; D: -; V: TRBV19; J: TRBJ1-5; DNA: TGTGCCAGTAGTATAGGCCGGTCCAGCAATCAGCCCCAGCATTTT; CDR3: CASSIGRSSNQPQHF
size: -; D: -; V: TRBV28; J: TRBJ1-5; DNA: TGTGCCAGCAGTTTGGTCGGCAGGGGAAATCAGCCCCAGCATTTT; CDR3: CASSLVGRGNQPQHF
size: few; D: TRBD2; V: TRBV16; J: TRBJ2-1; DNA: TGTGCCAGCAGCCCCTCACTAGCGGGAGGGCCGGATGAGCAGTTCTTC; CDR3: CASSPSLAGGPDEQFF
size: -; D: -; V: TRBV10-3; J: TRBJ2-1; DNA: TGTGCCATCAGTGAGTCGATGGGAGGTAGCGATGAGCAGTTCTTC; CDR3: CAISESMGGSDEQFF
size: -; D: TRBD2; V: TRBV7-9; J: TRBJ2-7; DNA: TGTGCCAGCAGCTATTCAGCGGGAGTAATCTACGAGCAGTACTTC; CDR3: CASSYSAGVIYEQYF